Below, one TCR beta chain is given with its context. Its antigen is as yet unknown. Trimming cost V 8 bases and J 0 bases, with 13 bases left between them. Germline values: CDR1 SGHDT, CDR2 YYEEEE. The CDR3 is 14 residues long. The data originate from a study of CD8+ T cells in alopecia areata. General observations from the study: Among the 100 top clones, expanded CD8+ clones, like scalp clonality, were significantly decreased by tofacitinib. Elevated clonality characterized lesional scalp relative to normal scalp, particularly in alopecia totalis/universalis.

Extracted RNA was reverse transcribed, and the resulting cDNA served as sequencing template. Measured with immunoSEQ multiplex PCR; TCRdb has only the in-frame clones, and not every one. In the table there are 110,000 to 150,000 clones, 45% to 60% of which are singletons. Treatment defined: oral pan-JAK inhibitor, 5-10 mg twice daily. In alopecia areata patients, both lesional scalp punch biopsies and peripheral blood were collected. A FACSAria was used to sort CD4+ and CD8+ T cells. These cells came from PBMCs. V usage is TRBV5-6 and J usage is TRBJ2-3; TRBD2 is a possible D gene (6 bases). The sample was CD8+ T cells sorted from blood, taken at week 4, from a patient treated with tofacitinib. The source of this sequence is a human donor with alopecia areata. CDR3 residues: CASLGLHSTDTQYF. In nucleotides, the CDR3 is TGTGCCAGTCTGGGACTGCACAGCACAGATACGCAGTATTTT.